Following are 32 T cell receptor beta chains from one sample sequenced in a study of blood T cell repertoires in COVID-19. Sequenced by immunoSEQ multiplex PCR; TCRdb stores in-frame clones only, minus some. The sample shows approximately 200,000 clones, around 82% of them seen only once. Source material: PBMCs or T cells enriched from blood (not recorded which). The source is a man aged 35-49 years who had recovered from COVID-19.

The gene calls are TRBV14 and TRBJ2-2; the match to TRBD1 covers 7 bases. Germline trimming cut 4 bases from V and 3 bases from J; bases unmatched to any gene: 11. The CDR3 sequence is 17 residues long. Germline V gives CDR1 SGHDN, CDR2 FVKESK. CDR3 bases: TGTGCCAGCAGCCCCGAACTCGGACAGGTCCACACCGGGGAGCTGTTTTTT. Amino acid sequence: CASSPELGQVHTGELFF.

In nucleotides, the CDR3 is TGCGCCAGCAGCTTGGTGGCAACAGGGGAGAACATTCAGTACTTC. It specifies CASSLVATGENIQYF. The chain couples TRBV5-1 to TRBJ2-4; TRBD1 matches 7 bases. V lost 0 bases, J lost 7 bases, and 7 bases stayed unmatched. CDR1 is SGHRS, CDR2 YFSETQ, per germline. The CDR3 runs to 15 residues.

The chain carries TRBV7-9 and TRBJ2-1, with 9 bases matching TRBD1. With V trimmed by 5 bases and J by 9 bases, 14 bases remained unmatched. Germline lookup yields CDR1 SEHNR and CDR2 FQNEAQ (reference sequence). The length of the CDR3 is 16 residues. The CDR3 DNA follows: TGTGCCAGCAGCGGAGTAGGGACAGGGATTCTTGGTGAGCAGTTCTTC. It codes for CASSGVGTGILGEQFF.

The chain links TRBV5-1 to TRBJ2-3; the match to TRBD2 covers 10 bases. The CDR3 runs 17 residues. The V and J ends lost 0 bases and 3 bases, in that order; junction bases with no gene match: 7. Germline lookup yields CDR1 SGHRS and CDR2 YFSETQ. In DNA, the CDR3 is TGCGCCAGCAGCTTGGCGCTAGCGGGAGATTGGACAGATACGCAGTATTTT. The encoded protein is CASSLALAGDWTDTQYF.

The chain links TRBV2 to TRBJ2-1, with D possibly matching TRBD2 (5 bases). CDR1 SNHLY and CDR2 FYNNEI come from the germline V gene. V dropped 6 bases and J dropped 0 bases, with 9 bases sitting between them. This CDR3 spans 14 amino acids. Here the CDR3 reads CASSPGSSYNEQFF. CDR3 DNA sequence: TGTGCCAGCAGCCCGGGGAGCTCCTACAATGAGCAGTTCTTC.

The chain links TRBV5-8 to TRBJ1-1; D is possibly TRBD1 (5 bases). The V gene lost 0 bases and the J gene lost 0 bases, with 6 bases spanning the gap. Germline V lookup: CDR1 SGHTS, CDR2 YDEGEE. The CDR3 consists of 14 residues. The CDR3 protein is CASSLGGMNTEAFF. In DNA, the CDR3 is TGTGCCAGCAGCTTGGGGGGCATGAACACTGAAGCTTTCTTT. Variable domain in full (rest from reference TRBV5-8 and TRBJ1-1): EAGVTQSPTHLIKTRGQQATLRCSPISGHTSVYWYQQALGLGLQFLLWYDEGEERNRGNFPPRFSGRQFPNYSSELNVNALELEDSALYLCASSLGGMNTEAFFGQGTRLTVV.

The chain couples TRBV18 to TRBJ2-1; 7 bases match TRBD1. CDR1 is KGHSH, CDR2 LQKENI, per germline. This CDR3 has 15 residues. The ends lost 3 bases at V and 1 base at J; junction bases unmatched: 3. CDR3 coding DNA: TGTGCCAGCTCACCTCGGGACAGTTCCTACAATGAGCAGTTCTTC. Protein: CASSPRDSSYNEQFF. The variable domain in full, with the rest retrieved from reference TRBV18 and TRBJ2-1, is NAGVMQNPRHLVRRRGQEARLRCSPMKGHSHVYWYRQLPEEGLKFMVYLQKENIIDESGMPKERFSAEFPKEGPSILRIQQVVRGDSAAYFCASSPRDSSYNEQFFGPGTRLTVL.

This chain uses TRBV20-1 with TRBJ2-7; D may be TRBD1 (5 bases). Germline CDR1 reads DFQATT; CDR2 reads SNEGSKA (reference sequence). This CDR3 contains 11 residues. The CDR3 here is CSPTVHYEQYV. The CDR3 region has the DNA TGCAGCCCGACAGTCCACTACGAGCAGTACGTC.

This chain uses TRBV2 with TRBJ1-2, with TRBD1 identical over 8 bases. Per germline, CDR1 SNHLY and CDR2 FYNNEI. This CDR3 has 14 amino acids. J was trimmed by 4 bases and V by 3 bases; bases with no gene match: 4. As DNA, the CDR3 is TGTGCCAGCAGTGATCAGGGGGCCACCTATGGCTACACCTTC. It yields the protein CASSDQGATYGYTF.

CDR3 region: CASSATRGNTIYF. CDR3 sequence (DNA): TGTGCCAGCAGCGCCACCAGGGGAAACACCATATATTTT. This chain connects TRBV7-2 to TRBJ1-3, with D uncertain. V was trimmed by 5 bases and J by 4 bases, leaving 9 bases between them. The CDR3 has 13 residues. Per germline, CDR1 SGHTA and CDR2 FQGNSA.

CDR3 protein: CASSVVRLAGPPGYEHTGELFF. The CDR3 DNA follows: TGTGCCAGCAGCGTAGTGCGACTAGCGGGACCTCCAGGTTACGAACACACCGGGGAGCTGTTTTTT. This sequence joins TRBV9 and TRBJ2-2; 11 positions match TRBD2. Losses at the gene ends were 0 bases for V and 3 bases for J; bases not matched to a gene: 19. The CDR3 is 22 amino acids. The V gene's germline CDR1 is SGDLS and CDR2 YYNGEE.

The chain joins TRBV6-5 to TRBJ2-5; D might be TRBD1 (5 bases). This CDR3 is 13 amino acids long. Germline lookup yields CDR1 MNHEY and CDR2 SVGAGI. The V end was cut by 2 bases, the J end by 1 base, with 5 bases between. The DNA of the CDR3 is TGTGCCAGCAGTTACGGGGCCCAAGAGACCCAGTACTTC. It yields the protein CASSYGAQETQYF.

V gene TRBV5-6 combines with J gene TRBJ1-2; tentative D call: TRBD1 (6 bases). In germline, CDR1 is SGHDT, CDR2 YYEEEE. This CDR3 contains 13 residues. V was trimmed by 2 bases and J by 4 bases, leaving 9 bases between them. CDR3 sequence: CASSFSRGYGYTF. CDR3 in DNA: TGTGCCAGCAGCTTCTCCAGGGGCTATGGCTACACCTTC.

This clone occurred a few times. J is TRBJ1-5 and V is TRBV9; a possible D gene is TRBD1 (6 bases). CDR3 length equals 14 residues. Germline V gives CDR1 SGDLS, CDR2 YYNGEE. Trimming stripped 4 bases from V and 4 bases from J, with 12 bases between. The CDR3 DNA is TGTGCCAGCAGCTCTTTACAGGGTAATCAGCCCCAGCATTTT. Protein sequence: CASSSLQGNQPQHF.

This clone has a handful of counts. CDR3: CASSTSPGGSYNEQFF. For the CDR3, the DNA is TGCGCCAGCAGTACCAGCCCGGGGGGCTCCTACAATGAGCAGTTCTTC. The gene calls are TRBV5-1 and TRBJ2-1; 7 positions agree with TRBD2. Germline CDR1 SGHRS, CDR2 YFSETQ. This CDR3 comprises 16 residues. J was trimmed by 0 bases and V by 5 bases; bases with no gene match: 8.

The chain employs TRBV13 and TRBJ2-7, with 12 bases matching TRBD1. CDR3 length equals 17 residues. Germline CDR1 reads PRHDT; CDR2 reads FYEKMQ (reference sequence). The ends lost 2 bases at V and 7 bases at J; junction bases unmatched: 12. The CDR3 region has the DNA TGTGCCAGCAGCTTATGGGCGGGGGGACAGGGGGCGGGGGAGCAGTACTTC. This gives the protein CASSLWAGGQGAGEQYF.

V usage is TRBV9 and J usage is TRBJ1-5, with D perhaps TRBD1 (5 bases). The CDR3 length is 15 residues. Deletions cut 4 bases from V and 3 bases from J, with 14 bases between. The germline CDR1 and CDR2 sequences are SGDLS and YYNGEE. CDR3 in amino acids: CASSRDSLPNQPQHF. The DNA for the CDR3 is TGTGCCAGCAGCAGGGACTCCTTACCCAATCAGCCCCAGCATTTT.

The chain couples TRBV7-2 to TRBJ2-1; maybe TRBD2 (6 bases). The germline V and J ends were trimmed by 1 base and 0 bases, with 7 bases remaining between them. CDR1 is SGHTA and CDR2 is FQGNSA in the germline V gene. The CDR3 runs to 15 residues. The CDR3 loop reads CASSLGGTSYNEQFF. CDR3 nucleotide sequence: TGTGCCAGCAGCTTAGGCGGGACCTCCTACAATGAGCAGTTCTTC.

In this sample, this clone turned up a few times. The CDR3 region is CASSIGDSGLHNEQFF. The CDR3 DNA sequence: TGTGCCAGTAGTATCGGGGATAGCGGCCTACACAATGAGCAGTTCTTC. The rearrangement uses TRBV19 and TRBJ2-1; D might be TRBD2 (6 bases). The CDR3 contains 16 residues. Germline loops: CDR1 LNHDA, CDR2 SQIVND (reference sequence). V lost 3 bases, J lost 5 bases, and 17 bases lay in between.

The chain is built from TRBV9 and TRBJ1-5, with TRBD1 matching 8 bases. Losses at the gene ends were 2 bases for V and 10 bases for J; bases not matched to a gene: 14. There are 16 residues in the CDR3. CDR1 SGDLS and CDR2 YYNGEE come from the germline V gene. CDR3 protein: CASSVTPDRDVGPQHF. In nucleotides, the CDR3 is TGTGCCAGCAGCGTCACCCCGGACAGGGATGTAGGCCCCCAGCATTTT. Using reference TRBV9 and TRBJ1-5 for the parts outside the CDR3, the full variable domain is DSGVTQTPKHLITATGQRVTLRCSPRSGDLSVYWYQQSLDQGLQFLIQYYNGEERAKGNILERFSAQQFPDLHSELNLSSLELGDSALYFCASSVTPDRDVGPQHFGDGTRLSIL.

The V gene is TRBV6-9, the J gene TRBJ2-7, with 8 positions matching TRBD2. The CDR3 covers 19 residues. Germline lookup yields CDR1 MNHGY and CDR2 SVAAGI. With 7 bases clipped from V and 3 bases from J, the junction kept 23 bases outside the gene matches. This chain's CDR3 is CASTIPPPVKRERGYEQYV. The CDR3 coding sequence is TGTGCCAGCACCATCCCCCCACCGGTCAAGCGGGAGCGAGGCTACGAGCAGTACGTC.

J is TRBJ2-2 and V is TRBV7-9; 8 bases line up with TRBD2. CDR1 and CDR2 (germline): SEHNR, FQNEAQ (reference sequence). With V trimmed by 2 bases and J by 3 bases, 2 bases remained unmatched. CDR3 length: 15 amino acids. CDR3 bases: TGTGCCAGCAGCTTACTAGCGGGCCACACCGGGGAGCTGTTTTTT. Its translation: CASSLLAGHTGELFF.

The chain is built from TRBV9 and TRBJ2-1, with a tentative D call TRBD2 (5 bases). From germline, CDR1 is SGDLS and CDR2 YYNGEE. This CDR3 comprises 14 residues. Trimming left V 6 bases short and J 3 bases short, with 13 bases between. The CDR3 DNA reads TGTGCCAGCAACCCCAGCGGTAACTACAATGAGCAGTTCTTC. Translating it yields CASNPSGNYNEQFF.

Only a few counts were recorded for this clone. V gene TRBV11-2 combines with J gene TRBJ2-1; 9 bases map to TRBD2. The CDR3 consists of 16 residues. Germline lookup yields CDR1 SGHAT and CDR2 FQNNGV. Trimming removed 1 base from V and 7 bases from J; junction bases left unmatched: 8. CDR3 nucleotides: TGTGCCAGCAGCTTAGCGGTTAGTAGCGGGAGAAATGAGCAGTTCTTC. Translated, it gives CASSLAVSSGRNEQFF.

The chain has TRBV6-5 and TRBJ2-1; 8 bases match TRBD2. The CDR3 has 16 amino acids. V trimming: 2 bases; J trimming: 0 bases; junction bases outside the gene matches: 3. Germline V gene data show CDR1 as MNHEY and CDR2 as SVGAGI. In nucleotides, the CDR3 is TGTGCCAGCAGTTACACCAGCGGGAGCTCCTACAATGAGCAGTTCTTC. It yields the protein CASSYTSGSSYNEQFF.

This clone has more than one count but fewer than ten. This chain uses TRBV7-9 with TRBJ1-2; possible D gene TRBD1, 5 bases. Trimming removed 1 base from V and 8 bases from J, with 11 bases in between. The CDR3 is made up of 13 amino acids. Germline assignment: CDR1 SEHNR and CDR2 FQNEAQ (reference sequence). The CDR3 DNA follows: TGTGCCAGCAGCTTAGTTGGAGGGGACGGCTACACCTTC. Its protein product is CASSLVGGDGYTF. Supplemented by reference TRBV7-9 and TRBJ1-2, the full variable domain reads DTGVSQNPRHKITKRGQNVTFRCDPISEHNRLYWYRQTLGQGPEFLTYFQNEAQLEKSRLLSDRFSAERPKGSFSTLEIQRTEQGDSAMYLCASSLVGGDGYTFGSGTRLTVV.

The CDR3 is CASSLAGVPDTQYF. CDR3 sequence (DNA): TGTGCCAGCAGCCTAGCGGGAGTCCCAGATACGCAGTATTTT. The rearrangement uses TRBV6-4 and TRBJ2-3, with 10 bases aligning to TRBD2. Germline V gene lookup returns CDR1 MRHNA and CDR2 SNTAGT. V gave up 6 bases and J gave up 4 bases; unmatched junction bases: 4. This CDR3 has 14 residues.

The genes are TRBV19 and TRBJ2-3, with D perhaps matching TRBD1 (5 bases). Between the trimmed V and J ends, which lost 7 bases and 6 bases, there was a span of 14 bases. The germline V gene has CDR1 LNHDA and CDR2 SQIVND (reference sequence). This CDR3 has 13 amino acids. CDR3 DNA: TGTGCCAGTACCCTCGGCAGGGCGGATACGCAGTATTTT. It specifies CASTLGRADTQYF.

The chain combines TRBV2 with TRBJ2-2; TRBD2 agrees at 11 bases. CDR1 is SNHLY and CDR2 is FYNNEI in the germline V gene. With 6 bases clipped from V and 3 bases from J, the junction kept 3 bases outside the gene matches. The CDR3 covers 15 residues. CDR3 DNA sequence: TGTGCCAGCAGAGAGGGACTAGCGGACACCGGGGAGCTGTTTTTT. It is translated as CASREGLADTGELFF.

The chain has TRBV7-9 and TRBJ1-2; possibly TRBD1 for D (6 bases). Germline loops: CDR1 SEHNR, CDR2 FQNEAQ (reference sequence). There are 14 residues in the CDR3. V was trimmed by 4 bases and J by 8 bases, leaving 17 bases between them. CDR3 in amino acids: CASSWGQGFEGYTF. The CDR3 DNA reads TGTGCCAGCAGCTGGGGGCAGGGATTTGAGGGCTACACCTTC.

This chain uses TRBV6-5 with TRBJ2-5, with D possibly TRBD2 on 6 matching bases. CDR1 MNHEY and CDR2 SVGAGI come from the germline V gene. Trimming cost V 9 bases and J 1 base, with 12 bases left between them. CDR3 length: 13 residues. The CDR3 nucleotides are TGTGCCAGTGGACGGGGGTCCCAAGAGACCCAGTACTTC. Protein sequence: CASGRGSQETQYF.

This chain links TRBV28 with TRBJ2-7; perhaps TRBD1 as D (5 bases). Looked up from germline, CDR1 is MDHEN and CDR2 is SYDVKM. The V gene lost 8 bases and the J gene lost 0 bases, with 17 bases spanning the gap. The CDR3 runs 15 residues. The CDR3 bases are TGTGCCAGCCTCCCGGTGGCAGGGCTCTCCTACGAGCAGTACTTC. This translates into CASLPVAGLSYEQYF.